Listed below are T cell receptor beta chains from one sample, sequenced in a study of blood T cell repertoires in COVID-19. Data came from immunoSEQ multiplex PCR; TCRdb stores just in-frame clones and leaves some out. The sample holds under 100,000 clones, approximately 78% seen once. Source material: peripheral blood. The receptor source for this set is a human donor in a cohort sampled during active COVID-19. CDR3s include the opening cysteine and the closing phenylalanine or tryptophan. D genes are given only for firm matches.

D	V	J	CDR3
TRBD1	TRBV2	TRBJ1-2	CASSEAGRGHGYTF
NA	TRBV12-5	TRBJ1-2	CASGLVTPLRSPSYGYTF
TRBD1	TRBV5-1	TRBJ1-1	CASSLDFPGGFF
TRBD2	TRBV12-5	TRBJ2-1	CASGLMGLAGGLRDEQFF
NA	TRBV5-4	TRBJ2-5	CASSFRSEVETQYF
NA	TRBV30	TRBJ2-2	CAWSVWEGADTGELFF
NA	TRBV5-4	TRBJ2-7	CASSLGGPGRARFEQYF
TRBD2	TRBV27	TRBJ2-3	CASSLTGLAGGPGFFGRTDTQYF
TRBD2	TRBV11-2	TRBJ2-2	CASRGLAGGINTGELFF
NA	TRBV9	TRBJ1-2	CASSVMGGLSGYTF
NA	TRBV18	TRBJ2-1	CASSPPAGAHYNEQFF
TRBD2	TRBV11-2	TRBJ2-2	CASSLTGGLTGELFF
NA	TRBV6-2/TRBV6-3	TRBJ1-2	CASSFQASRGYTF
TRBD1	TRBV27	TRBJ1-5	CASSADRLSNQPQHF
TRBD2	TRBV11-2	TRBJ2-1	CASSLGSLAGGYNEQFF
TRBD1	TRBV5-1	TRBJ1-2	CASSPGGVDYGYTF
TRBD2	TRBV19	TRBJ2-2	CASSLRTSNTGELFF
NA	TRBV18	TRBJ1-1	CASSPRREYTEAFF
NA	TRBV5-4	TRBJ1-2	CASSLDGGANYGYTF
TRBD1	TRBV9	TRBJ1-1	CASSGGDRGGTEAFF
TRBD1	TRBV6-1	TRBJ2-7	CASISRDRSSYEQYF
NA	TRBV3-1/TRBV3-2	TRBJ2-4	CASSSGSKNIQYF
NA	TRBV29-1	TRBJ1-3	CSAVAGNTIYF
NA	TRBV9	TRBJ2-7	CASSAGTTYEQYF
NA	TRBV6-2/TRBV6-3	TRBJ2-7	CASSETYYEQYF
NA	TRBV9	TRBJ2-7	CASSVGTGEDYEQYF
NA	TRBV5-4	TRBJ1-2	CASSLADRGANYGYTF
NA	TRBV5-1	TRBJ2-7	CASSPPGYEQYF
NA	TRBV7-9	TRBJ2-1	CASSLPGDNEQFF
TRBD1	TRBV6-2/TRBV6-3	TRBJ2-4	CASSRGQIAKNIQYF
NA	TRBV7-2	TRBJ1-3	CASSFVPDLLLNTIYF
NA	TRBV4-1	TRBJ1-3	CASSQGSSGNTIYF
NA	TRBV10-3	TRBJ2-1	CATSQGNEQFF
TRBD1	TRBV6-1	TRBJ2-3	CASSEGQGPDTQYF
TRBD1	TRBV6-2/TRBV6-3	TRBJ1-2	CASSSRDRGRTGGYTF
TRBD1	TRBV5-1	TRBJ2-7	CASSSQGTGAYEQYF
NA	TRBV21-1	TRBJ2-4	CASWGFGSGKNIQYF
TRBD1	TRBV12-5	TRBJ1-1	CASDQTRGLIRAFF
TRBD1	TRBV25-1	TRBJ2-5	CASSDSGGLKTQYF